Sequencing of this TCR beta chain was carried out in a study of blood T cell repertoires in COVID-19. About the research overall: PBMCs, B-cell-depleted T cells, or T cells provided the cDNA or gDNA that made up the material.

Original handling: Reference gene primer amplification gave estimated nucleated cell counts. Clones were read by immunoSEQ multiplex PCR, and TCRdb kept only the in-frame ones, dropping some. Clonal size and the V and J genes are those of that table, whereas D and trimming came from the DNA. Of about 310,000 clones in the sample, 87% were seen once. The clonotype was recovered from a man in his fifties with active or convalescent COVID-19. Material for sequencing was peripheral blood.

Here the CDR3 DNA reads TGTGCCAGCAGCCAAGTGGGCCAGAATGAAGCTTTCTTT. It translates to CASSQVGQNEAFF. This chain connects TRBV3-1 (or the pseudogene TRBV3-2) to TRBJ1-1, with unresolved D. V was clipped by 1 base and J by 7 bases, with 10 bases between them. CDR3 length: 13 residues. Germline-derived CDR1 and CDR2 are LGHDT and YNNKEL (reference sequence).